The 10 T cell receptor beta chains below come from one sample, sequenced in a study of T cells in tumors after PD-1 blockade. Clones were sequenced by immunoSEQ multiplex PCR, and TCRdb holds only the in-frame ones, with some missing. The data contain 15,000 or so clones, about 80% of them singletons. Here the sequenced sample was PBMCs, taken after anti-PD-1 treatment. The receptor set was obtained from a human donor with basal cell carcinoma.

This clone has only a few counts. The chain combines TRBV4-1 with TRBJ2-2, with 12 positions matching TRBD2. In germline, CDR1 is MGHRA, CDR2 YSYEKL. V shed 6 bases and J 0 bases; nucleotides not matched to a gene: 5. The CDR3 contains 17 residues. CDR3 bases: TGCGCCAGCAGGAAAGGACTAGCGGGATCGAACACCGGGGAGCTGTTTTTT. Translating gives CASRKGLAGSNTGELFF.

The chain has TRBV7-2 and TRBJ2-3, with 11 bases identical to TRBD2. J was trimmed by 2 bases and V by 0 bases; bases with no gene match: 7. The germline V gene has CDR1 SGHTA and CDR2 FQGNSA. CDR3 length: 18 residues. The CDR3 bases are TGTGCCAGCAGCTTAGCAAAACTAGCGGGGGAACACACAGATACGCAGTATTTT. Encoded protein: CASSLAKLAGEHTDTQYF.

The V call is TRBV18, the J call TRBJ1-4, with 8 bases aligning to TRBD1. This CDR3 spans 14 amino acids. V lost 3 bases, J lost 8 bases, and 5 bases stayed unmatched. From germline, CDR1 is KGHSH and CDR2 LQKENI. CDR3 DNA sequence: TGTGCCAGCTCACCGTTTGGGACAGGCGAAAAACTGTTTTTT. Amino acids: CASSPFGTGEKLFF.

The table lists this clone with a count of one. This chain joins TRBV7-9 and TRBJ1-6, with 9 bases lining up with TRBD1. The CDR3 loop spans 16 amino acids. Germline V CDR1 and CDR2: SEHNR, FQNEAQ (reference sequence). The ends lost 7 bases at V and 1 base at J; junction bases unmatched: 5. CDR3 in amino acids: CASTQDRGSYNSPLHF. Written as DNA, the CDR3 is TGTGCCAGCACCCAGGACAGGGGATCCTATAATTCACCCCTCCACTTT.

The chain links TRBV5-1 to TRBJ2-3, with a tentative D call TRBD1 (7 bases). Germline CDR1 SGHRS, CDR2 YFSETQ. V was clipped by 4 bases and J by 5 bases, with 14 bases between them. This CDR3 contains 14 residues. The CDR3 protein is CASSPGQTRDTQYF. The CDR3 region has the DNA TGCGCCAGCAGCCCGGGACAGACTAGAGATACGCAGTATTTT. Complete variable domain (other parts from reference TRBV5-1 and TRBJ2-3): KAGVTQTPRYLIKTRGQQVTLSCSPISGHRSVSWYQQTPGQGLQFLFEYFSETQRNKGNFPGRFSGRQFSNSRSEMNVSTLELGDSALYLCASSPGQTRDTQYFGPGTRLTVL.

The rearrangement joins TRBV2 to TRBJ1-4, with a possible D match to TRBD1 (5 bases). The germline CDR1 and CDR2 sequences are SNHLY and FYNNEI. V was shortened by 4 bases and J by 5 bases, with 11 bases between the two germline ends. This CDR3 contains 14 residues. This chain's CDR3 is CASSGQIENEKLFF. CDR3 sequence (DNA): TGTGCCAGCAGTGGACAGATTGAGAATGAAAAACTGTTTTTT.

This clone was observed a single time. V gene TRBV7-2 combines with J gene TRBJ1-4; a weak D match, TRBD1 (5 bases). V lost 4 bases and J 7 bases, leaving 10 bases between the germline ends. The length of the CDR3 is 13 residues. The germline CDR1 and CDR2 sequences are SGHTA and FQGNSA. The CDR3 is CASSYGAGEKLFF. CDR3 nucleotide sequence: TGTGCCAGCAGCTATGGGGCGGGTGAAAAACTGTTTTTT.

About this clone itself: Other DNA variants within this sample encode the same CDR3. The V call is TRBV2, the J call TRBJ2-1, with D possibly matching TRBD2 (7 bases). V gave up 11 bases and J gave up 0 bases, with 29 bases separating them. CDR3 size: 19 residues. Germline CDR1 and CDR2: SNHLY and FYNNEI. The CDR3, as DNA: TGTGCCCGCTGTGATGGGGGGGCGCGGGTGGGGAGCTCCTACAATGAGCAGTTCTTC. This codes for CARCDGGARVGSSYNEQFF.

The sample holds a few counts of this clone. This chain connects TRBV15 to TRBJ2-3, with D uncertain. The germline V and J ends were trimmed by 0 bases and 0 bases, with 7 bases remaining between them. CDR3 size: 15 residues. CDR1 is LNHNV, CDR2 YYDKDF, per germline (reference sequence). CDR3 bases: TGTGCCACCAGCAGAGATCTTCAGAGCACAGATACGCAGTATTTT. Translating gives CATSRDLQSTDTQYF.

This chain uses TRBV9 with TRBJ2-1; 8 positions agree with TRBD2. The CDR3 consists of 16 residues. Germline CDR1 SGDLS, CDR2 YYNGEE. The V gene end was trimmed by 3 bases and the J gene end by 4 bases; junction bases not matched to a gene: 9. This CDR3 is CASSGERGTPYNEQFF. CDR3 bases: TGTGCCAGCAGCGGCGAGCGGGGGACCCCATACAATGAGCAGTTCTTC. Drawing the rest from reference TRBV9 and TRBJ2-1, the complete variable domain is DSGVTQTPKHLITATGQRVTLRCSPRSGDLSVYWYQQSLDQGLQFLIQYYNGEERAKGNILERFSAQQFPDLHSELNLSSLELGDSALYFCASSGERGTPYNEQFFGPGTRLTVL.